The next 29 T cell receptor beta chains were all read from a single sample in a study of CD8+CD57+ T cells in acquired aplastic anemia. Flow cytometry had shown expanded CD8+CD57+ cells in the patients chosen for sequencing. Genomic DNA provided the template from which TCR beta VDJ and CDR3 profiles were obtained. Each CDR3 protein gets one entry after TCRdb re-called the reads with MiXCR. The sample yields 150,000 or so distinct CDR3 sequences, more than 45% seen once. The sample was sorted CD4+, CD8+, or CD8+CD57+ T cells (not recorded which) from PBMCs. Receptors originate from a human donor with aplastic anemia.

The chain combines TRBV29-1 with TRBJ1-2; TRBD1 matches 7 bases. This CDR3 spans 13 amino acids. Unmatched junction bases numbered 2, after V lost 2 bases and J lost 2 bases. In germline, CDR1 is SQVTM, CDR2 ANQGSEA. The CDR3 reads CSVEMGQNYGYTF. CDR3 nucleotide sequence: TGCAGCGTTGAAATGGGACAGAACTATGGCTACACCTTC.

Of note for this clonotype: The CDR3 carries no conserved terminal phenylalanine or tryptophan, so it likely arises from a read error. The limits of the CDR3 on the DNA are not certain, so only TCRdb's listed CDR3 is given. This chain links TRBV5-1 with TRBJ2-7; the table calls TRBD1, which could not be checked here. The germline CDR1 and CDR2 sequences are SGHRS and YFSETQ. The CDR3 length is 12 residues, termini included. CDR3 residues: CASSPGHPGQKI.

The V and J genes are TRBV7-9 and TRBJ2-6; D uncertain. The germline V gene encodes CDR1 SEHNR and CDR2 FQNEAQ (reference sequence). The germline V and J ends were trimmed by 4 bases and 4 bases, with 5 bases remaining between them. CDR3 length: 13 residues. Here the CDR3 reads CASSSVGANVLTF. The CDR3 region has the DNA TGTGCCAGCAGCTCCGTGGGGGCCAACGTCCTGACTTTC. Variable domain in full (rest from reference TRBV7-9 and TRBJ2-6): DTGVSQNPRHKITKRGQNVTFRCDPISEHNRLYWYRQTLGQGPEFLTYFQNEAQLEKSRLLSDRFSAERPKGSFSTLEIQRTEQGDSAMYLCASSSVGANVLTFGAGSRLTVL.

The chain is built from TRBV15 and TRBJ2-7; 8 bases line up with TRBD2. The V gene's germline CDR1 is LNHNV and CDR2 YYDKDF (reference sequence). Losses at the gene ends were 0 bases for V and 5 bases for J; bases not matched to a gene: 6. The CDR3 contains 15 residues. The CDR3 DNA reads as TGTGCCACCAGCAGAGATCTCGGGGGGGCCGACGAGCAGTACTTC. This codes for CATSRDLGGADEQYF.

The J gene is TRBJ2-1, the V gene TRBV19, with no clear D. This CDR3 is built from 14 residues. Looked up from germline, CDR1 is LNHDA and CDR2 is SQIVND (reference sequence). Trimming pared 3 bases from V and 4 bases from J, leaving 10 bases between. This CDR3 reads CASSIRVGYNEQFF. The CDR3 region has the DNA TGTGCCAGTAGTATTAGAGTGGGTTACAATGAGCAGTTCTTC. Looking up the rest from reference TRBV19 and TRBJ2-1 gives the full variable domain: DGGITQSPKYLFRKEGQNVTLSCEQNLNHDAMYWYRQDPGQGLRLIYYSQIVNDFQKGDIAEGYSVSREKKESFPLTVTSAQKNPTAFYLCASSIRVGYNEQFFGPGTRLTVL.

This clonotype was counted ten times or more. CDR3 loop: CASTLANGAMGSTEQFF. In DNA form, the CDR3 reads TGTGCCAGTACCCTCGCAAACGGGGCGATGGGGTCGACTGAGCAGTTCTTC. V is TRBV19 and J is TRBJ2-1, with D tentatively TRBD1 or TRBD2 (5 bases each). V was cut by 7 bases and J by 9 bases, with 28 bases left in between. The CDR3 is 17 amino acids. Germline V gene lookup returns CDR1 LNHDA and CDR2 SQIVND (reference sequence). Looking up the rest from reference TRBV19 and TRBJ2-1 gives the full variable domain: DGGITQSPKYLFRKEGQNVTLSCEQNLNHDAMYWYRQDPGQGLRLIYYSQIVNDFQKGDIAEGYSVSREKKESFPLTVTSAQKNPTAFYLCASTLANGAMGSTEQFFGPGTRLTVL.

The chain has TRBV7-8 and TRBJ2-7, with a possible D match to TRBD1 (6 bases). The ends were cut back, 3 bases at V and 3 bases at J, with 12 bases in the middle. Germline loops: CDR1 SGHVS, CDR2 FQNEAQ. The CDR3 has 14 amino acids. CDR3 sequence: CASSLRTAIYEQYF. The CDR3 DNA is TGTGCCAGCAGCTTGCGGACAGCTATCTACGAGCAGTACTTC.

For this clonotype: The germline gene is not matched at one end of the junction; a read error may be the cause. V gene TRBV19 combines with J gene TRBJ2-6; TRBD2 matches at 7 bases. CDR3 size: 15 residues. CDR1 LNHDA and CDR2 SQIVND come from the germline V gene (reference sequence). This CDR3 is CASTRPGGGANVLTF. The CDR3 coding sequence is TGTGCCAGTACCCGCCCGGGAGGTGGGGCCAACGTCCTAACTTTC.

The J gene is TRBJ2-7, the V gene TRBV6-2 or TRBV6-3, with D possibly being TRBD2 (6 bases). CDR3 length: 16 residues. CDR1 and CDR2 (germline): MNHEY, SVGEGT. V lost 4 bases and J 7 bases, leaving 23 bases between the germline ends. This CDR3 is CASSSIMSGGSNEQYF. In nucleotides, the CDR3 is TGTGCCAGCAGTTCCATTATGTCAGGAGGGTCCAATGAGCAGTACTTC.

This clonotype has ten or more counts. The V call is TRBV6-6, the J call TRBJ1-4, with a possible D match to TRBD1 (5 bases). Germline V gives CDR1 MNHNY, CDR2 SVGAGI (reference sequence). V shed 2 bases and J shed 5 bases, with 9 bases lying between them. The CDR3 covers 14 residues. The CDR3 region is CASSYNRRNEKLFF. CDR3 DNA sequence: TGTGCCAGCAGTTACAACAGGAGGAATGAAAAACTGTTTTTT.

The J gene is TRBJ2-7, the V gene TRBV20-1; 7 bases line up with TRBD2. V shed 4 bases, J shed 6 bases, and the junction held 3 bases outside the gene matches. From germline, CDR1 is DFQATT and CDR2 SNEGSKA (reference sequence). The CDR3 is made up of 11 amino acids. The CDR3 protein is CSAKLALEQYF. The CDR3 bases are TGCAGTGCTAAACTAGCGCTCGAGCAGTACTTC.

This clonotype was found many times. The chain couples TRBV19 to TRBJ2-6; D may correspond to TRBD1 or TRBD2 (5 bases each). Deletions cut 3 bases from V and 2 bases from J, with 8 bases between. The CDR3 sequence is 15 residues long. CDR1 is LNHDA and CDR2 is SQIVND in the germline V gene (reference sequence). CDR3 coding DNA: TGTGCCAGTAGTATCCAGGGAGCTGGGGCCAACGTCCTGACTTTC. It specifies CASSIQGAGANVLTF.

This clonotype was recorded a few times. The chain is built from TRBV20-1 and TRBJ2-1; D not resolved. With 3 bases removed from V and 1 base from J, the gap between germline ends came to 10 bases. The germline gives CDR1 DFQATT, CDR2 SNEGSKA (reference sequence). The CDR3 runs to 14 residues. As DNA, the CDR3 is TGCAGTGCTAGGCCGCCAGAGTCCTACAATGAGCAGTTCTTC. This codes for CSARPPESYNEQFF.

This clonotype was seen a few times. One base away lies a much larger clone, so this may be a sequencing read error. V and J are TRBV6-1 and TRBJ2-5; 10 bases are a match to TRBD1. Germline V lookup: CDR1 MNHNS, CDR2 SASEGT. This CDR3 is 14 amino acids long. As DNA, the CDR3 is TGTGCCAGCAGGCTGACAGGGGGCGCGGAGACCCGGTACTTC. Amino acid sequence: CASRLTGGAETRYF.

This clonotype has at least ten counts. The CDR3 is CATSDPAGGSETQYF. The CDR3 nucleotides read TGTGCCACCAGTGACCCAGCGGGAGGTTCGGAGACCCAGTACTTC. The rearrangement uses TRBV24-1 and TRBJ2-5, with 9 bases fitting TRBD2. The junction had 7 bases not matched to a gene; V was cut back by 4 bases and J by 5 bases. The germline V gene has CDR1 KGHDR and CDR2 SFDVKD. CDR3 length: 15 amino acids.

V gene TRBV3-1 combines with J gene TRBJ1-1, with a weak D call TRBD1 (5 bases). Trimming removed 4 bases at V and 2 bases at J, with 14 bases between. Germline assignment: CDR1 LGHDT and CDR2 YNNKEL (reference sequence). This CDR3 contains 15 residues. For the CDR3, the DNA is TGTGCCAGCAGCCTGGGGGTTTCGGGAAACACTGAAGCTTTCTTT. This gives the protein CASSLGVSGNTEAFF.

This clonotype was recorded many times. This chain joins TRBV6-2 or TRBV6-3 and TRBJ1-6, with 7 positions matching TRBD1. The CDR3 has 15 residues. Unmatched junction bases numbered 13, after V lost 7 bases and J lost 10 bases. Per the germline V gene, CDR1 is MNHEY and CDR2 is SVGEGT. DNA for the CDR3: TGTGCCAGCATTGCAGGGGGTTTGGGGAGATCACCCCTCCACTTT. This translates into CASIAGGLGRSPLHF.

V usage is TRBV7-9 and J usage is TRBJ1-6; D is uncertain. CDR1 SEHNR and CDR2 FQNEAQ come from the germline V gene (reference sequence). The CDR3 runs 13 residues. Trimming pared 5 bases from V and 5 bases from J, leaving 7 bases between. The CDR3 loop reads CASSRGDNSPLHF. As DNA, the CDR3 is TGTGCCAGCAGCCGGGGTGATAATTCACCCCTCCACTTT. The full variable domain, rest sourced from reference TRBV7-9 and TRBJ1-6, is DTGVSQNPRHKITKRGQNVTFRCDPISEHNRLYWYRQTLGQGPEFLTYFQNEAQLEKSRLLSDRFSAERPKGSFSTLEIQRTEQGDSAMYLCASSRGDNSPLHFGNGTRLTVT.

The J gene is TRBJ2-1, the V gene TRBV10-3; possible D gene TRBD1, 5 bases. The germline V gene encodes CDR1 ENHRY and CDR2 SYGVKD. The CDR3 is made up of 14 amino acids. Trimming pared 3 bases from V and 5 bases from J, leaving 11 bases between. The CDR3 protein is CAISDSGSDNEQFF. In DNA form, the CDR3 reads TGTGCCATCAGTGATTCAGGGTCGGACAATGAGCAGTTCTTC.

This clonotype turned up a few times. This chain uses TRBV2 with TRBJ1-6; 7 bases are shared with TRBD1. Trimming took 6 bases from V and 5 from J; bases not matched to a gene: 4. CDR3 length: 14 amino acids. Germline V gene lookup returns CDR1 SNHLY and CDR2 FYNNEI. CDR3 in DNA: TGTGCCAGCAGGGGGGGGACAGATAATTCACCCCTCCACTTT. This translates into CASRGGTDNSPLHF.

This clonotype was observed many times. The chain links TRBV10-3 to TRBJ1-2, with D unclear. Between the trimmed V and J ends, which lost 0 bases and 4 bases, there was a span of 9 bases. Looked up from germline, CDR1 is ENHRY and CDR2 is SYGVKD. The CDR3 runs 14 residues. CDR3 region: CAISESGQPYGYTF. As DNA, the CDR3 is TGTGCCATCAGTGAGTCGGGCCAGCCCTATGGCTACACCTTC.

There are many counts of this clonotype. The chain has TRBV7-3 and TRBJ2-1; no reliable D call. Germline CDR1 reads SGHTA; CDR2 reads FQGTGA. The ends were cut back, 4 bases at V and 12 bases at J, with 13 bases in the middle. The CDR3 totals 12 residues. The CDR3 DNA follows: TGTGCCAGCAGCTCTCTAGGAATTGGGCAGTTCTTC. Its translation: CASSSLGIGQFF.

This clonotype appeared many times. This chain uses TRBV7-3 with TRBJ2-7; 9 bases agree with TRBD2. This CDR3 region has 14 residues. Trimming at V came to 11 bases and at J to 0 bases, leaving 8 bases not matched to a gene. Germline loops: CDR1 SGHTA, CDR2 FQGTGA. CDR3 nucleotide sequence: TGTGCCCCCCCCTTTAGCGGGAGCTCCTACGAGCAGTACGTC. This gives the protein CAPPFSGSSYEQYV.

The chain links TRBV10-3 to TRBJ2-5, with D maybe TRBD1 (7 bases). This CDR3 region has 15 residues. Trimming removed 2 bases at V and 5 bases at J, with 15 bases between. Per germline, CDR1 ENHRY and CDR2 SYGVKD. The chain's CDR3 is CAISEGRGRIETQYF. The CDR3, as DNA: TGTGCCATCAGTGAGGGCAGGGGGAGGATTGAGACCCAGTACTTC.

This clonotype was counted many times. The chain combines TRBV7-9 with TRBJ2-3, with D possibly being TRBD2 (5 bases). This CDR3 is 14 amino acids long. V was cut by 3 bases and J by 7 bases, with 14 bases left in between. Germline loops: CDR1 SEHNR, CDR2 FQNEAQ (reference sequence). The CDR3 sequence: CASSLAGSWYTQYF. Written as DNA, the CDR3 is TGTGCCAGCAGCTTGGCGGGTTCTTGGTATACGCAGTATTTT.

This chain uses TRBV29-1 with TRBJ1-3, with 9 bases aligning to TRBD1. The ends lost 2 bases at V and 15 bases at J; junction bases unmatched: 14. This CDR3 spans 14 amino acids. CDR1 is SQVTM and CDR2 is ANQGSEA in the germline V gene. CDR3 region: CSVESPGQGYITYF. CDR3 in DNA: TGCAGCGTTGAATCCCCGGGACAGGGTTACATCACATATTTT.

This sequence joins TRBV20-1 and TRBJ2-5; 12 bases match TRBD2. This CDR3 spans 15 amino acids. Germline V CDR1 and CDR2: DFQATT, SNEGSKA (reference sequence). V dropped 4 bases and J dropped 4; count of bases not matched to a gene: 7. CDR3 residues: CSATRTSGVGETQYF. CDR3 sequence (DNA): TGCAGTGCTACGCGGACTAGCGGGGTCGGAGAGACCCAGTACTTC.

This clonotype was found many times. This chain connects TRBV6-1 to TRBJ2-7; TRBD1 aligns across 8 bases. V lost 6 bases and J lost 6; bases outside the gene matches: 16. The CDR3 has 16 residues. Per the germline V gene, CDR1 is MNHNS and CDR2 is SASEGT. CDR3 sequence reads: CASRTPGQANLAEQYV. The DNA of the CDR3 is TGTGCCAGCAGGACACCGGGACAGGCGAACCTGGCCGAGCAGTACGTC.

With respect to this clonotype: A much larger clone sits a single nucleotide away, making a read error possible. V usage is TRBV4-1 and J usage is TRBJ1-3; D uncertain. CDR1 and CDR2 (germline): MGHRA, YSYEKL. The CDR3 totals 16 residues. The CDR3 nucleotides are TGCGCCAGCAGCCAAGATAGGATAATGGGAGGAAACACCATACATTTT. The encoded protein is CASSQDRIMGGNTIHF.